This TCR beta chain was observed in a study of blood T cell repertoires in COVID-19. Measured with immunoSEQ multiplex PCR; TCRdb has only the in-frame clones, and not every one. Seen here are hundreds of thousands of clones, roughly 89% observed once, and the top ten hold 1.4%. Trimming cost V 4 bases and J 11 bases; bases outside gene matches: 7. CDR3 length: 13 amino acids. Germline loops: CDR1 MNHNY, CDR2 SVGAGI (reference sequence). This clone has only one observation. Sequenced input: peripheral blood. The source of this sequence is a woman younger than 45 with active or convalescent COVID-19. The chain recombines TRBV6-6 with TRBJ1-4; TRBD1 matches at 7 bases. CDR3 in amino acids: CASSFRDSVKLFF. The CDR3 bases are TGTGCCAGCAGTTTCCGGGACAGCGTTAAACTGTTTTTT.